The rows below give T cell receptor beta chains drawn from one sample of a study of patients and donors after allogeneic stem cell transplantation. TCRdb re-called the RT-PCR reads with MiXCR, one entry per CDR3 protein. The sample yields 70,000 to 85,000 distinct CDR3 sequences, around 27% seen once. The sequenced sample was blood, either unsorted or a sorted T cell fraction (not recorded which). These receptors came from a human donor who was either an allogeneic HSCT recipient or a stem cell or donor lymphocyte infusion donor (not recorded which). It is not recorded whose cells these are; they may come from a transplant donor. Each CDR3 is given with its conserved first and last residue. Each record gives: V gene, J gene, D gene, clone size, CDR3 protein, CDR3 DNA. A D gene is named only where the DNA matches it firmly. The size entry is marked missing in some rows and otherwise reads once, few, many or a size class.

TRBV30,TRBJ2-7,TRBD1,.,CAWSTGAYEQYF,TGTGCCTGGAGTACAGGGGCCTACGAGCAGTACTTC
TRBV12-3/TRBV12-4,TRBJ1-5,TRBD1,medium-sized,CASSWTGPNQPQHF,TGTGCCAGCAGTTGGACAGGGCCAAATCAGCCCCAGCATTTT
TRBV24-1,TRBJ1-1,TRBD1,.,CATTGQGPDTEAFF,TGTGCCACCACAGGACAGGGTCCGGACACTGAAGCTTTCTTT
TRBV7-9,TRBJ1-5,TRBD1,few,CASSPAGGSNQPQHF,TGTGCCAGCAGCCCGGCAGGGGGGAGCAATCAGCCCCAGCATTTT
TRBV7-9,TRBJ1-2,.,few,CASRSLRSPYGYTF,TGTGCCAGTAGAAGTCTCAGGTCCCCCTATGGCTACACCTTC
TRBV6-6,TRBJ2-5,TRBD1,.,CASRKQGARETQYF,TGTGCCAGCAGGAAACAGGGGGCTAGGGAGACCCAGTACTTC
TRBV5-1,TRBJ2-7,.,.,CASSTQGHYEQYF,TGCGCCAGCAGTACCCAGGGCCACTACGAGCAGTACTTC
TRBV6-5,TRBJ2-7,TRBD1,.,CASSYSDRGLNEQYF,TGTGCCAGCAGTTACTCGGACAGGGGGCTAAACGAGCAGTACTTC
TRBV3-1,TRBJ2-2,.,.,CASSQGTGRELFF,TGTGCCAGCAGCCAAGGTACGGGGCGAGAGCTGTTTTTT
TRBV11-2,TRBJ1-2,.,many,CASSLGVGSTAYGYTF,TGTGCCAGCAGCTTAGGCGTTGGCTCCACCGCCTATGGCTACACCTTC
TRBV24-1,TRBJ1-2,.,.,CATSDGVGSGGYTF,TGTGCCACCAGTGATGGTGTAGGTTCGGGTGGCTACACCTTC
TRBV2,TRBJ2-4,.,.,CAGHTGLAKNIQYF,TGTGCCGGACACACCGGTTTAGCCAAAAACATTCAGTACTTC
TRBV5-1,TRBJ2-5,.,once,CASSPGTPQETQYF,TGCGCCAGCAGCCCCGGGACACCACAAGAGACCCAGTACTTC
TRBV9,TRBJ2-1,.,.,CASSPQVLREYNEQFF,TGTGCCAGCAGCCCCCAGGTCCTACGGGAATACAATGAGCAGTTCTTC
TRBV3-1,TRBJ2-5,TRBD2,.,CASSQLLAGGLETQYF,TGTGCCAGCAGCCAATTACTAGCGGGAGGGCTGGAGACCCAGTACTTC
TRBV5-6,TRBJ2-7,.,.,CASSIGPPPSYEQYF,TGTGCCAGCAGCATAGGACCACCACCCTCCTACGAGCAGTACTTC
TRBV12-3/TRBV12-4,TRBJ1-3,.,few,CASSRGNTIYF,TGTGCCAGCAGTAGAGGAAACACCATATATTTT
TRBV30,TRBJ2-2,.,.,CAWSEAGELFF,TGTGCCTGGAGTGAAGCTGGGGAGCTGTTTTTT
TRBV6-5,TRBJ1-6,.,many,CASSYSGGFESPLHF,TGTGCCAGCAGTTACTCTGGGGGTTTCGAGTCACCCCTCCACTTT
TRBV4-1,TRBJ1-6,.,.,CASSQDRRGSPLHF,TGCGCCAGCAGCCAAGATAGGAGGGGATCACCCCTCCACTTT
TRBV28,TRBJ1-1,.,few,CASSSWGVWNTEAFF,TGTGCCAGCAGTTCATGGGGGGTATGGAACACTGAAGCTTTCTTT
TRBV18,TRBJ2-7,.,.,CASSRVSATSEQYF,TGTGCCAGCTCACGAGTTAGCGCGACCTCGGAGCAGTACTTC